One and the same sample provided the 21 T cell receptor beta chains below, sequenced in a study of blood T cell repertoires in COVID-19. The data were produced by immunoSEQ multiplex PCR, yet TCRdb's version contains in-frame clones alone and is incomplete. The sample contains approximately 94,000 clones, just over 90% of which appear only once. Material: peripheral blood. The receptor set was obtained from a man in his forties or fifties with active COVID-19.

CDR3: CASSQDSLNTEAFF. In DNA, the CDR3 is TGTGCCAGCAGTCAGGACAGTTTGAACACTGAAGCTTTCTTT. The J gene is TRBJ1-1, the V gene TRBV6-6, with TRBD1 as a possible D gene (6 bases). Trimming took off 5 bases at V and 0 bases at J, with 10 bases between the two ends. The CDR3 is 14 residues long. The V gene's germline CDR1 is MNHNY and CDR2 SVGAGI (reference sequence).

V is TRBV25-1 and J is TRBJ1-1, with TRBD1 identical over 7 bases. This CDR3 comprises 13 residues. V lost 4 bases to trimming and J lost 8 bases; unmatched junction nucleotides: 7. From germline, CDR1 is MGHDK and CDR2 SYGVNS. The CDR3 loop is CASSGTTDREAFF. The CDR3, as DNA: TGTGCCAGCAGTGGTACTACGGACAGGGAAGCTTTCTTT.

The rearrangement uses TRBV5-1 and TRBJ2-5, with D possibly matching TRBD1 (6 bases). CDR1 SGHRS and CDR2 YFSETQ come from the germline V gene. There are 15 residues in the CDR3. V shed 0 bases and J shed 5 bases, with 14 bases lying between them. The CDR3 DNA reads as TGCGCCAGCAGCTTGGTGGCAGGGGCCGGGGAGACCCAGTACTTC. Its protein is CASSLVAGAGETQYF.

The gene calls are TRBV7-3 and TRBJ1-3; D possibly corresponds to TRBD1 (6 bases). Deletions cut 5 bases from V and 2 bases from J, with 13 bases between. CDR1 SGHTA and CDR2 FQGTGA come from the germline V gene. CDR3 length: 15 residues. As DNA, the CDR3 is TGTGCCAGCAGCCCGGGGGGCAGCCCTGGAAACACCATATATTTT. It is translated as CASSPGGSPGNTIYF. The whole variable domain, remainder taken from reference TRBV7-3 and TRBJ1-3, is GAGVSQTPSNKVTEKGKYVELRCDPISGHTALYWYRQSLGQGPEFLIYFQGTGAADDSGLPNDRFFAVRPEGSVSTLKIQRTERGDSAVYLCASSPGGSPGNTIYFGEGSWLTVV.

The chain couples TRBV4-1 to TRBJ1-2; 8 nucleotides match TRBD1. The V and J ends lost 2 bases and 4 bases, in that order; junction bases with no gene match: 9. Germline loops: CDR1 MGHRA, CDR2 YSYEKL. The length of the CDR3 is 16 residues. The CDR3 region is CASSQPGQGGFYGYTF. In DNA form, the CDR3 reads TGCGCCAGCAGCCAACCAGGACAGGGAGGATTCTATGGCTACACCTTC.

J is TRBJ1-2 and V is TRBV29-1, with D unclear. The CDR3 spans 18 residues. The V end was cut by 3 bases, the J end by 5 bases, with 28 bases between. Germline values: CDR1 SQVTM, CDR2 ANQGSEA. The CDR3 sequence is CSVDLGIGSPVGRYGYTF. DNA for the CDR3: TGCAGCGTTGATTTGGGTATAGGGAGCCCAGTAGGAAGATATGGCTACACCTTC.

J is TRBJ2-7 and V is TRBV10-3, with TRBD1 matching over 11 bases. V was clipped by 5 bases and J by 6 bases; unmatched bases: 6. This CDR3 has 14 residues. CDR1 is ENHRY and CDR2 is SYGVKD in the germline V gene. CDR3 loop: CAISLGQGAAEQYF. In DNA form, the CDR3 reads TGTGCCATCAGTTTAGGACAGGGGGCGGCCGAGCAGTACTTC.

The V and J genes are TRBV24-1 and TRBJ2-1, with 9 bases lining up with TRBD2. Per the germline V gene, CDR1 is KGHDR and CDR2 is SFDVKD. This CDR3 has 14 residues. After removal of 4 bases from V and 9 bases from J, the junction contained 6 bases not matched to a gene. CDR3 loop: CATSEAGGSGEQFF. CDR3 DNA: TGTGCCACCAGTGAAGCGGGAGGATCAGGTGAGCAGTTCTTC.

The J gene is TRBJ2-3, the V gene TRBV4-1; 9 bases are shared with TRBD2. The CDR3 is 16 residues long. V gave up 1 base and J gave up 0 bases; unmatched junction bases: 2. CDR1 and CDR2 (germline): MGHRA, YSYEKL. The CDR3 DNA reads TGCGCCAGCAGCCAAGGACTAGCGGCTAGCACAGATACGCAGTATTTT. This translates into CASSQGLAASTDTQYF.

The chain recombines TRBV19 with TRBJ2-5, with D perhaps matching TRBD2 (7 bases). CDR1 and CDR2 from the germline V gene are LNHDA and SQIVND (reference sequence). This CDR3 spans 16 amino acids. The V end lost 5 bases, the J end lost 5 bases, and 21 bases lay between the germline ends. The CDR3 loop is CASSSVGAGAGETQYF. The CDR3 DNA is TGTGCCAGTAGTTCGGTCGGGGCGGGGGCAGGGGAGACCCAGTACTTC.

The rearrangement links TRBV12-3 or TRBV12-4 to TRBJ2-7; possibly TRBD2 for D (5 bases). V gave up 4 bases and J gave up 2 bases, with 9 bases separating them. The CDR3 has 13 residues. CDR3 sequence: CASSSSPPYEQYV. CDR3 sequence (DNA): TGTGCCAGCAGTTCTAGCCCTCCCTACGAGCAGTACGTC.

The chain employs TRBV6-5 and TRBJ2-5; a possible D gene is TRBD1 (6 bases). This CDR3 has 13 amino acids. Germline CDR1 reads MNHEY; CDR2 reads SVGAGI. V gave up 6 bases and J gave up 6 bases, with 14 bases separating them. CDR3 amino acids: CASRVQGMKTQYF. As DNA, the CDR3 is TGTGCCAGCAGAGTACAGGGTATGAAGACCCAGTACTTC.

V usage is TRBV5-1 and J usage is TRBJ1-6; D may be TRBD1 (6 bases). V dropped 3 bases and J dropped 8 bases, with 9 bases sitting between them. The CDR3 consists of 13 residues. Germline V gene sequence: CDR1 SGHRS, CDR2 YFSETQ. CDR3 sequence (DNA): TGCGCCAGCAGCTCCAGGGGCGATTCACCCCTCCACTTT. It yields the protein CASSSRGDSPLHF. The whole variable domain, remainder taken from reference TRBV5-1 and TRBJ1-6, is KAGVTQTPRYLIKTRGQQVTLSCSPISGHRSVSWYQQTPGQGLQFLFEYFSETQRNKGNFPGRFSGRQFSNSRSEMNVSTLELGDSALYLCASSSRGDSPLHFGNGTRLTVT.

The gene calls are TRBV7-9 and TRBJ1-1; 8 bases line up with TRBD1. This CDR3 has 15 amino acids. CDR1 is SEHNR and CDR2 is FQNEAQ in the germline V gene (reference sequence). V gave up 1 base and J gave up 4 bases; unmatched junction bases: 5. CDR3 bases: TGTGCCAGCAGCTTAGGACCAACAGGGGGCACTGAAGCTTTCTTT. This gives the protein CASSLGPTGGTEAFF.

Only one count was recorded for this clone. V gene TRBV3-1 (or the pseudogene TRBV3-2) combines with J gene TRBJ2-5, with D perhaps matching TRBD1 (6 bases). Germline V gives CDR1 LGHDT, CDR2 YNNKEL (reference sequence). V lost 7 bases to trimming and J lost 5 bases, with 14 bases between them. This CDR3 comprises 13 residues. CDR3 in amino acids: CASKTGGGETQYF. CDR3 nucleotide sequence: TGTGCCAGCAAGACAGGAGGCGGTGAGACCCAGTACTTC.

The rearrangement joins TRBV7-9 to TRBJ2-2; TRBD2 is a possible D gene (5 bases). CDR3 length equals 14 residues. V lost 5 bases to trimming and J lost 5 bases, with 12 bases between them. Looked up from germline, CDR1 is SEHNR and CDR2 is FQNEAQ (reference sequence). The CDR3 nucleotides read TGTGCCAGCAGCCACTCCGGACTGACCGGGGAGCTGTTTTTT. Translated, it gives CASSHSGLTGELFF.

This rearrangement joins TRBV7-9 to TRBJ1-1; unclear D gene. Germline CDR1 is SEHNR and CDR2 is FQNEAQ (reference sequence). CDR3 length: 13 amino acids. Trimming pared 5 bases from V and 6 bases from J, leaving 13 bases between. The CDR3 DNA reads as TGTGCCAGCAGCCCCGGCACTAGCCCTGAAGCTTTCTTT. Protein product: CASSPGTSPEAFF.

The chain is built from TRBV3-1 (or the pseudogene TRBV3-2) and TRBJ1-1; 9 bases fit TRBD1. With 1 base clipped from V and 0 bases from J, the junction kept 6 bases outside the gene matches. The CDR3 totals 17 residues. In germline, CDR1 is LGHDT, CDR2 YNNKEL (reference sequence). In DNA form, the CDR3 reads TGTGCCAGCAGCCAAGCGTTGGGACAGGGACTGAACACTGAAGCTTTCTTT. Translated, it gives CASSQALGQGLNTEAFF.

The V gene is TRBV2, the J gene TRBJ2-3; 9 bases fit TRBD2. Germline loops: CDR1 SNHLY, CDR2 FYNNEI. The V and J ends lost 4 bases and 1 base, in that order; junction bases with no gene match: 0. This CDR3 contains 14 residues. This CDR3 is CASSGGGGTDTQYF. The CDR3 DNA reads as TGTGCCAGCAGTGGCGGGGGGGGCACAGATACGCAGTATTTT. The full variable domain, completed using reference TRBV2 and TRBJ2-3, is EPEVTQTPSHQVTQMGQEVILRCVPISNHLYFYWYRQILGQKVEFLVSFYNNEISEKSEIFDDQFSVERPDGSNFTLKIRSTKLEDSAMYFCASSGGGGTDTQYFGPGTRLTVL.

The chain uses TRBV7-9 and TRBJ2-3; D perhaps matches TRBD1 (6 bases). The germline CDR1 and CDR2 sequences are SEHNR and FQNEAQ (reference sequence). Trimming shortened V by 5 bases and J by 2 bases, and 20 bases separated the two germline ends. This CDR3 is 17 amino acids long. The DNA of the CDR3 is TGTGCCAGCAGCCCTCGTTGGCAGGGGCGCCACACAGATACGCAGTATTTT. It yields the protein CASSPRWQGRHTDTQYF. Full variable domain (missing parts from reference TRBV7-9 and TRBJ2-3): DTGVSQNPRHKITKRGQNVTFRCDPISEHNRLYWYRQTLGQGPEFLTYFQNEAQLEKSRLLSDRFSAERPKGSFSTLEIQRTEQGDSAMYLCASSPRWQGRHTDTQYFGPGTRLTVL.

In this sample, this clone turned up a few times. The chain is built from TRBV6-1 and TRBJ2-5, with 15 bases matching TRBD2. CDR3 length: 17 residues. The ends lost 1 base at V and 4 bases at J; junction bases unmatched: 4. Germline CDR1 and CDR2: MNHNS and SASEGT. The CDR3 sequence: CASSEDLGLAGGETQYF. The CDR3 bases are TGTGCCAGCAGTGAAGATTTGGGACTAGCGGGGGGAGAGACCCAGTACTTC.